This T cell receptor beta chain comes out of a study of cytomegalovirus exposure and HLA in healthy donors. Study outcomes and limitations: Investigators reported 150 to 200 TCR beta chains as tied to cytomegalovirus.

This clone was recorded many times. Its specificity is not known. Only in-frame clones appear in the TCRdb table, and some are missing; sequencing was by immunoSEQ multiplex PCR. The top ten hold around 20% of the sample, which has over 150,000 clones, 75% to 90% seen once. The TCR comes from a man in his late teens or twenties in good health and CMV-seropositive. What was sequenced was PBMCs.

The CDR3 loop is CAWSPHRGCSNQPQHF. The DNA of the CDR3 is TGTGCCTGGAGTCCCCATCGAGGGTGTAGCAATCAGCCCCAGCATTTT. V and J are TRBV30 and TRBJ1-5; the D is unclear. Germline-derived CDR1 and CDR2 are GTSNPN and SVGIG (reference sequence). Trimming left V 2 bases short and J 0 bases short, with 14 bases between. The CDR3 runs 16 residues.